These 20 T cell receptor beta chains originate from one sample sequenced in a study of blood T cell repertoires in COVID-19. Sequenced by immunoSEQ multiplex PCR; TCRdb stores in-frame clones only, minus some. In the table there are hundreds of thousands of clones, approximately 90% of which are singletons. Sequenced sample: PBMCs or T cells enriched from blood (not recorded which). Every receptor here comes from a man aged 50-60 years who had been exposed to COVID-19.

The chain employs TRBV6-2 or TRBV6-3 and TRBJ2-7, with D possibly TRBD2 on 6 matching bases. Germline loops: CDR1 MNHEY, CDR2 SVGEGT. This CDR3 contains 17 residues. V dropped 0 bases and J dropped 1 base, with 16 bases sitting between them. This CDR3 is CASSYSRDSLRSYEQYV. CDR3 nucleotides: TGTGCCAGCAGTTACTCCCGGGACTCCCTACGGTCCTACGAGCAGTACGTC.

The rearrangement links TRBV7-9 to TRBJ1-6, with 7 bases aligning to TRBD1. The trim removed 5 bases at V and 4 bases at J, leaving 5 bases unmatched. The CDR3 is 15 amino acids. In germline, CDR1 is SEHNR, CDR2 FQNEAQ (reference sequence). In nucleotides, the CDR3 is TGTGCCAGCAGCACCTGGGACAGTTATAATTCACCCCTCCACTTT. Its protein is CASSTWDSYNSPLHF.

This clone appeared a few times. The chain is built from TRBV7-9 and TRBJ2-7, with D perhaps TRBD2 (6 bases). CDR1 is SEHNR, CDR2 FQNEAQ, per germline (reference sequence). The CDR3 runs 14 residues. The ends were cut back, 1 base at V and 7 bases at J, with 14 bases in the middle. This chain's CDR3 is CASSLDLVGGEQYV. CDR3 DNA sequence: TGTGCCAGCAGCTTAGACCTCGTTGGAGGGGAGCAGTACGTC.

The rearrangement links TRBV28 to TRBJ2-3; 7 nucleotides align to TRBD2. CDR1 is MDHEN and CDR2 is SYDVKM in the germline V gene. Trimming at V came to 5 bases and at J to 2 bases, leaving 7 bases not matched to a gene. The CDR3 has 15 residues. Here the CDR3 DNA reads TGTGCCAGCAGTCAAGCGGGACTTAACACAGATACGCAGTATTTT. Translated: CASSQAGLNTDTQYF.

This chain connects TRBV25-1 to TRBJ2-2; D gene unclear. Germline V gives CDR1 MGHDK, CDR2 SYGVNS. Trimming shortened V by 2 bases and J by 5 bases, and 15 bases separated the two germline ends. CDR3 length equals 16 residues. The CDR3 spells CASSEDKRYATGELFF. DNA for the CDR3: TGTGCCAGCAGTGAAGATAAGCGTTACGCGACCGGGGAGCTGTTTTTT.

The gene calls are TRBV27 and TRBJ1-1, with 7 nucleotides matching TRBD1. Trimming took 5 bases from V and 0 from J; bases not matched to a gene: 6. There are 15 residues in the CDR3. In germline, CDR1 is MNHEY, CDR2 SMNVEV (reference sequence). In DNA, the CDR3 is TGTGCCAGCAGTCCAAGACAGGGTGTGAACACTGAAGCTTTCTTT. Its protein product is CASSPRQGVNTEAFF.

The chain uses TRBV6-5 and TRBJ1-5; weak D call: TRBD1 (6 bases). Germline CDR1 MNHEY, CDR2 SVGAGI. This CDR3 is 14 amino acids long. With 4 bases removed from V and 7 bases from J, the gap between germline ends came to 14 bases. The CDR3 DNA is TGTGCCAGCAGTTCGTACAGGGTAGCCCAGCCCCAGCATTTT. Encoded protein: CASSSYRVAQPQHF.

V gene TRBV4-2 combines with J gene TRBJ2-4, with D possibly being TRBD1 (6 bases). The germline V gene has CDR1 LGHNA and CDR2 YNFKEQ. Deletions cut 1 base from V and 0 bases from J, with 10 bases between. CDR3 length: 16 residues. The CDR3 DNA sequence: TGTGCCAGCAGCCAAGGGACAGTCCCAGCCAAAAACATTCAGTACTTC. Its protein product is CASSQGTVPAKNIQYF.

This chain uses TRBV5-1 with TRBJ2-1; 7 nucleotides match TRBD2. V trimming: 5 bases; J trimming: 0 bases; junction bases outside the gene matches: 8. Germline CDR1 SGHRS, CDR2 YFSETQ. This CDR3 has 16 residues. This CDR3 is CASSPDPSGSYNEQFF. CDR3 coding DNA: TGCGCCAGCAGTCCCGACCCTAGCGGCTCCTACAATGAGCAGTTCTTC.

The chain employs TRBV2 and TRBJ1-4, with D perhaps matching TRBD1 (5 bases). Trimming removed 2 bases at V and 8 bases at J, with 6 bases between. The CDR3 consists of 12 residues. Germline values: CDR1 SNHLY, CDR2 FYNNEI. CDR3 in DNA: TGTGCCAGCAGTGAAAGGACAGAAAAACTGTTTTTT. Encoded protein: CASSERTEKLFF.

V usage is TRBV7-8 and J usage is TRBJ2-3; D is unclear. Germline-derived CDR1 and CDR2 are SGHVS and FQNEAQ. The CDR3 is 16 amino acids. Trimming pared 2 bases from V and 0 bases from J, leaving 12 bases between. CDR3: CASSLSRFGSTDTQYF. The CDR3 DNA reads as TGTGCCAGCAGCTTATCGCGGTTCGGAAGCACAGATACGCAGTATTTT.

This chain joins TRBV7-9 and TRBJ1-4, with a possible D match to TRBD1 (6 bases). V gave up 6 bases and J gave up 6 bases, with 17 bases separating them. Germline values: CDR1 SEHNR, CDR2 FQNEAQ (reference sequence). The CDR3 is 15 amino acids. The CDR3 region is CASSENRALHEKLFF. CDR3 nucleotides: TGTGCCAGCAGTGAAAACAGGGCTCTTCATGAAAAACTGTTTTTT.

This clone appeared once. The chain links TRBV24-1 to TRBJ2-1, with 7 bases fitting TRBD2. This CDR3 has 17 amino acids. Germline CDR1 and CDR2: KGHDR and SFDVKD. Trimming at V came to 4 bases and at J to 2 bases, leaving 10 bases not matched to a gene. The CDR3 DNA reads TGTGCCACCAGTGACGTACTGTCTAGCGGCACCTACAATGAGCAGTTCTTC. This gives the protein CATSDVLSSGTYNEQFF.

The CDR3 bases are TGCGCCAGTTCAAGACAAAGCTATAATTCACCCCTCCACTTT. As protein: CASSRQSYNSPLHF. This chain connects TRBV5-1 to TRBJ1-6; D remains ambiguous. Germline V gene data show CDR1 as SGHRS and CDR2 as YFSETQ. The CDR3 sequence is 14 residues long. V was shortened by 8 bases and J by 3 bases, with 12 bases between the two germline ends. Filled out from reference TRBV5-1 and TRBJ1-6, the complete variable domain reads KAGVTQTPRYLIKTRGQQVTLSCSPISGHRSVSWYQQTPGQGLQFLFEYFSETQRNKGNFPGRFSGRQFSNSRSEMNVSTLELGDSALYLCASSRQSYNSPLHFGNGTRLTVT.

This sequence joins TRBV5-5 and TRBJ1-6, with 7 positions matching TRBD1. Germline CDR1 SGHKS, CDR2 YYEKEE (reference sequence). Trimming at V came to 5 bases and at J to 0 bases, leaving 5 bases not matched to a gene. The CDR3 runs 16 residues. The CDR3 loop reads CASRRQGSSYNSPLHF. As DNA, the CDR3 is TGTGCCAGCAGAAGACAGGGTTCCTCCTATAATTCACCCCTCCACTTT.

CDR3 amino acids: CASRGDRGKGQPQHF. The CDR3 coding sequence is TGTGCCAGCAGGGGAGACAGGGGAAAAGGACAGCCCCAGCATTTT. This chain links TRBV2 with TRBJ1-5; 8 nucleotides match TRBD1. V trimming: 6 bases; J trimming: 7 bases; junction bases outside the gene matches: 11. CDR3 length equals 15 residues. Looked up from germline, CDR1 is SNHLY and CDR2 is FYNNEI.

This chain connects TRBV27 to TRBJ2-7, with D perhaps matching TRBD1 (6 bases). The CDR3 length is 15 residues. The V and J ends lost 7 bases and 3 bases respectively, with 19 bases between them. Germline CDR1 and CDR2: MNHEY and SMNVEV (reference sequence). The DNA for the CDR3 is TGTGCCAGCAAAGAAAGGGGGACGAACTACTACGAGCAGTACTTC. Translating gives CASKERGTNYYEQYF.

The CDR3 DNA follows: TGCGCCAGCAGCCCGGGACAGGGACTCTACAATGAGCAGTTCTTC. Protein: CASSPGQGLYNEQFF. V usage is TRBV5-1 and J usage is TRBJ2-1, with 9 bases fitting TRBD1. V trimming: 4 bases; J trimming: 3 bases; junction bases outside the gene matches: 5. CDR3 size: 15 residues. The germline CDR1 and CDR2 sequences are SGHRS and YFSETQ.

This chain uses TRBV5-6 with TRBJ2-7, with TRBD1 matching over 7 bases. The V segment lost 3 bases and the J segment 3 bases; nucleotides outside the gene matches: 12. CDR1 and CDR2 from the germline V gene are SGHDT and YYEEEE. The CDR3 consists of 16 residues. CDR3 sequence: CASSWGRGQSFYEQYF. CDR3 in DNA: TGTGCCAGCAGCTGGGGAAGGGGGCAATCCTTCTACGAGCAGTACTTC.

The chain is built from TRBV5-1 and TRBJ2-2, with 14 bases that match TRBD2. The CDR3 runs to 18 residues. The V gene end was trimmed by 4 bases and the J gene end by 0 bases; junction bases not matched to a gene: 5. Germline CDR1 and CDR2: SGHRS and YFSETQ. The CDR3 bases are TGCGCCAGCAGCCCGCGACTAGCGGGAGGGTCGAACACCGGGGAGCTGTTTTTT. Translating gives CASSPRLAGGSNTGELFF.